The next 27 T cell receptor beta chains were all read from a single sample in a study of graft-versus-host responses after intestinal transplantation. Generated by immunoSEQ multiplex PCR, the TCRdb table keeps only in-frame clones and is missing some. The sample has about 130,000 clones, 85% to 95% seen once; the top ten hold over 0.15%. These receptors' antigens are unknown. The sequencing used unstimulated CD4+ T cells sorted from spleen or lymph node cells, collected before intestinal transplant. The receptors were sampled from a human donor who received an intestinal transplant.

J is TRBJ1-5 and V is TRBV18, with D unresolved. In germline, CDR1 is KGHSH, CDR2 LQKENI. This CDR3 contains 13 residues. Trimming took 3 bases from V and 1 from J, leaving 4 bases between them. The CDR3 protein is CASSPRSNQPQHF. Written as DNA, the CDR3 is TGTGCCAGCTCACCCAGAAGCAATCAGCCCCAGCATTTT.

The chain joins TRBV5-1 to TRBJ2-7, with 11 bases that match TRBD1. The length of the CDR3 is 14 residues. CDR1 and CDR2 (germline): SGHRS, YFSETQ. The junction had 7 bases not matched to a gene; V was cut back by 4 bases and J by 7 bases. The CDR3 spells CASSRSGQGGEQYF. The DNA for the CDR3 is TGCGCCAGCAGCCGTTCGGGACAGGGGGGTGAGCAGTACTTC.

This chain joins TRBV4-1 and TRBJ2-2; TRBD1 is a possible D gene (6 bases). Germline loops: CDR1 MGHRA, CDR2 YSYEKL. The CDR3 is 15 residues long. Trimming left V 9 bases short and J 3 bases short, with 17 bases between. The CDR3 is CASTRRGRDTGELFF. For the CDR3, the DNA is TGCGCCAGTACTCGCAGGGGACGCGACACCGGGGAGCTGTTTTTT.

The V and J genes are TRBV7-9 and TRBJ2-7, with TRBD2 matching 7 bases. This CDR3 has 16 residues. Germline CDR1 SEHNR, CDR2 FQNEAQ (reference sequence). The V gene end was trimmed by 2 bases and the J gene end by 1 base; junction bases not matched to a gene: 8. This CDR3 is CASSLSRSSGSYEQYF. CDR3 in DNA: TGTGCCAGCAGCTTAAGCAGGTCTAGCGGTTCCTACGAGCAGTACTTC.

The chain couples TRBV19 to TRBJ1-6; a weak D match, TRBD1 (5 bases). V was clipped by 1 base and J by 8 bases, with 12 bases between them. This CDR3 has 15 amino acids. CDR1 is LNHDA, CDR2 SQIVND, per germline (reference sequence). The CDR3 loop is CASSIGGDGDSPLHF. The CDR3 DNA follows: TGTGCCAGTAGTATAGGGGGGGACGGAGATTCACCCCTCCACTTT.

V is TRBV6-6 and J is TRBJ2-2; TRBD1 aligns across 11 bases. V dropped 3 bases and J dropped 1; count of bases not matched to a gene: 1. The CDR3 is 16 amino acids. Germline V gene data show CDR1 as MNHNY and CDR2 as SVGAGI (reference sequence). The CDR3 DNA reads TGTGCCAGCAGTTATGGGACAGGGGGGAACACCGGGGAGCTGTTTTTT. Translating gives CASSYGTGGNTGELFF.

The V gene is TRBV18, the J gene TRBJ1-4, with TRBD1 as a possible D gene (5 bases). This CDR3 contains 15 residues. The germline V gene has CDR1 KGHSH and CDR2 LQKENI. V lost 4 bases, J lost 3 bases, and 12 bases lay in between. In nucleotides, the CDR3 is TGTGCCAGCTCACTGGGGGACGGCCCTAATGAAAAACTGTTTTTT. Protein: CASSLGDGPNEKLFF.

The CDR3 sequence: CASSRDDYEQYF. CDR3 DNA: TGTGCCAGCAGTCGGGACGACTACGAGCAGTACTTC. This sequence joins TRBV2 and TRBJ2-7; TRBD1 or TRBD2 may be the D gene (5 bases each). Germline V gene sequence: CDR1 SNHLY, CDR2 FYNNEI. The ends were cut back, 5 bases at V and 3 bases at J, with 8 bases in the middle. The CDR3 has 12 residues.

The V gene is TRBV30, the J gene TRBJ2-1, with D uncertain. V lost 1 base to trimming and J lost 3 bases, with 1 base between them. The CDR3 consists of 11 residues. Germline CDR1 reads GTSNPN; CDR2 reads SVGIG (reference sequence). Here the CDR3 DNA reads TGTGCCTGGAGTGACTACAATGAGCAGTTCTTC. Its translation: CAWSDYNEQFF.

This chain links TRBV5-1 with TRBJ2-7, with TRBD2 matching over 9 bases. Germline V CDR1 and CDR2: SGHRS, YFSETQ. The CDR3 is 18 amino acids. With 0 bases clipped from V and 4 bases from J, the junction kept 14 bases outside the gene matches. CDR3: CASSLALAGYLGEYEQYF. CDR3 nucleotides: TGCGCCAGCAGCTTGGCGCTAGCGGGGTACCTCGGGGAATACGAGCAGTACTTC. Full variable domain (rest looked up from reference TRBV5-1 and TRBJ2-7): KAGVTQTPRYLIKTRGQQVTLSCSPISGHRSVSWYQQTPGQGLQFLFEYFSETQRNKGNFPGRFSGRQFSNSRSEMNVSTLELGDSALYLCASSLALAGYLGEYEQYFGPGTRLTVT.

The gene calls are TRBV13 and TRBJ1-3; D not certain. V shed 2 bases and J shed 5 bases, with 7 bases lying between them. Germline V gene lookup returns CDR1 PRHDT and CDR2 FYEKMQ (reference sequence). The CDR3 consists of 13 residues. CDR3: CASSLRPRNTIYF. CDR3 sequence (DNA): TGTGCCAGCAGCTTACGCCCTAGAAACACCATATATTTT.

The chain joins TRBV2 to TRBJ2-3; 9 nucleotides align to TRBD2. Trimming cost V 6 bases and J 1 base; bases outside gene matches: 5. Germline CDR1 reads SNHLY; CDR2 reads FYNNEI. The CDR3 is made up of 15 amino acids. Here the CDR3 reads CASRNQRGGTDTQYF. CDR3 DNA sequence: TGTGCCAGCAGAAATCAGCGGGGGGGCACAGATACGCAGTATTTT. Full variable domain (rest looked up from reference TRBV2 and TRBJ2-3): EPEVTQTPSHQVTQMGQEVILRCVPISNHLYFYWYRQILGQKVEFLVSFYNNEISEKSEIFDDQFSVERPDGSNFTLKIRSTKLEDSAMYFCASRNQRGGTDTQYFGPGTRLTVL.

The chain couples TRBV10-3 to TRBJ2-1, with D possibly being TRBD2 (5 bases). Germline lookup yields CDR1 ENHRY and CDR2 SYGVKD. Trimming took 6 bases from V and 0 from J, leaving 12 bases between them. The CDR3 has 15 amino acids. The CDR3 region is CAIRGLSSSYNEQFF. The DNA for the CDR3 is TGTGCCATCAGAGGACTGTCGAGCTCCTACAATGAGCAGTTCTTC.

V is TRBV18 and J is TRBJ1-4, with TRBD1 matching over 7 bases. With V trimmed by 4 bases and J by 8 bases, 7 bases remained unmatched. This CDR3 contains 14 residues. Germline CDR1 and CDR2: KGHSH and LQKENI. The CDR3 DNA reads as TGTGCCAGCTCACTGGGGACAGCGAGAGAAAAACTGTTTTTT. This translates into CASSLGTAREKLFF.

The chain carries TRBV23-1 and TRBJ2-5; 7 positions match TRBD1. TRBV23-1 is an ORF; its function is uncertain. The ends lost 6 bases at V and 3 bases at J; junction bases unmatched: 10. The CDR3 spans 15 residues. This CDR3 reads CASRTRQGWEETQYF. The DNA of the CDR3 is TGCGCCAGCAGAACCAGACAGGGTTGGGAAGAGACCCAGTACTTC.

The V call is TRBV10-2, the J call TRBJ2-7; 8 nucleotides line up with TRBD1. CDR3 length equals 13 residues. Germline V lookup: CDR1 WSHSY, CDR2 SAAADI. V gave up 4 bases and J gave up 1 base; unmatched junction bases: 0. Here the CDR3 DNA reads TGCGCCAGCAGTGGACAGGGGTCCTACGAGCAGTACTTC. Its protein product is CASSGQGSYEQYF.

Here the CDR3 DNA reads TGCGCCAGCAGACCCGGACAGGGAGACGGTGGCTACACCTTC. Protein: CASRPGQGDGGYTF. The chain recombines TRBV5-1 with TRBJ1-2; 8 positions agree with TRBD1. The CDR3 is 14 amino acids. CDR1 and CDR2 from the germline V gene are SGHRS and YFSETQ. V gave up 5 bases and J gave up 7 bases; unmatched junction bases: 10.

Here the CDR3 reads CASSPTGFGLENTIYF. The DNA for the CDR3 is TGTGCCAGCTCACCAACAGGGTTCGGACTGGAAAACACCATATATTTT. This chain joins TRBV18 and TRBJ1-3; D is perhaps TRBD1 (6 bases). V lost 2 bases, J lost 6 bases, and 17 bases lay in between. The CDR3 is 16 residues long. Germline CDR1 KGHSH, CDR2 LQKENI. The full variable domain, with the rest looked up from reference TRBV18 and TRBJ1-3, is NAGVMQNPRHLVRRRGQEARLRCSPMKGHSHVYWYRQLPEEGLKFMVYLQKENIIDESGMPKERFSAEFPKEGPSILRIQQVVRGDSAAYFCASSPTGFGLENTIYFGEGSWLTVV.

The V gene is TRBV2, the J gene TRBJ1-1; tentative D call: TRBD1 (6 bases). The germline CDR1 and CDR2 sequences are SNHLY and FYNNEI. The CDR3 spans 13 residues. Deletions cut 3 bases from V and 5 bases from J, with 10 bases between. In DNA, the CDR3 is TGTGCCAGCAGTGACAGGGGAGGGACTGAAGCTTTCTTT. Protein: CASSDRGGTEAFF.

The chain is built from TRBV5-1 and TRBJ2-3; D might be TRBD1 (5 bases). V lost 3 bases and J 5 bases, leaving 13 bases between the germline ends. The CDR3 is 14 residues long. Germline values: CDR1 SGHRS, CDR2 YFSETQ. CDR3 in amino acids: CASSSGRDKDTQYF. The CDR3, as DNA: TGCGCCAGCAGCTCCGGCAGGGATAAAGATACGCAGTATTTT.

The chain joins TRBV5-5 to TRBJ2-3; possible D gene TRBD1, 5 bases. The CDR3 sequence is 15 residues long. The V end lost 4 bases, the J end lost 3 bases, and 15 bases lay between the germline ends. Looked up from germline, CDR1 is SGHKS and CDR2 is YYEKEE (reference sequence). The CDR3 reads CASSRSGSGTDTQYF. As DNA, the CDR3 is TGTGCCAGCAGCCGTTCAGGGTCAGGGACAGATACGCAGTATTTT.

This chain connects TRBV7-8 to TRBJ1-6; D remains unclear. The CDR3 runs 15 residues. V was clipped by 1 base and J by 9 bases, with 13 bases between them. Germline V gives CDR1 SGHVS, CDR2 FQNEAQ. The CDR3 DNA follows: TGTGCCAGCAGCTTAGTATCGGGAGGAGGTTCACCCCTCCACTTT. Encoded protein: CASSLVSGGGSPLHF.

The chain is built from TRBV11-1 and TRBJ2-3, with 7 bases identical to TRBD1. Germline V gene data show CDR1 as SGHAT and CDR2 as FQDESV (reference sequence). The CDR3 runs 14 residues. Trimming at V came to 4 bases and at J to 7 bases, leaving 8 bases not matched to a gene. CDR3 DNA sequence: TGTGCCAGCAGCTCCCAATCGGGACAGAATACGCAGTATTTT. As protein: CASSSQSGQNTQYF. Combining the CDR3 with reference TRBV11-1 and TRBJ2-3 gives the whole variable domain EAEVAQSPRYKITEKSQAVAFWCDPISGHATLYWYRQILGQGPELLVQFQDESVVDDSQLPKDRFSAERLKGVDSTLKIQPAELGDSAMYLCASSSQSGQNTQYFGPGTRLTVL.

The CDR3 loop is CAWSVLGSPSTDTQYF. CDR3 DNA: TGTGCCTGGAGTGTACTGGGCAGCCCTAGCACAGATACGCAGTATTTT. The V gene is TRBV30, the J gene TRBJ2-3; no definite D call. Germline assignment: CDR1 GTSNPN and CDR2 SVGIG (reference sequence). The CDR3 length is 16 residues. Trimming left V 0 bases short and J 0 bases short, with 13 bases between.

A note on this clone: This same CDR3 is encoded by further DNA sequences in the sample. The chain links TRBV10-1 to TRBJ1-5; D is ambiguous. Germline V gives CDR1 WNHNN, CDR2 SYGVQD (reference sequence). Trimming took off 3 bases at V and 1 base at J, with 1 base between the two ends. The CDR3 is 12 amino acids. CDR3 loop: CASSESNQPQHF. For the CDR3, the DNA is TGCGCCAGCAGTGAAAGCAATCAGCCCCAGCATTTT.

This chain links TRBV30 with TRBJ2-5; D call uncertain. There are 12 residues in the CDR3. V lost 0 bases and J lost 5, with 7 bases in between. Germline V lookup: CDR1 GTSNPN, CDR2 SVGIG (reference sequence). CDR3 in DNA: TGTGCCTGGAGTGTACAGTGGGAGACCCAGTACTTC. The encoded protein is CAWSVQWETQYF.

The chain carries TRBV5-4 and TRBJ2-1, with D possibly TRBD1 on 6 matching bases. The CDR3 runs 13 residues. V gave up 0 bases and J gave up 7 bases, with 8 bases separating them. CDR1 SGHNT and CDR2 YYREEE come from the germline V gene (reference sequence). The CDR3 loop is CASSLGGPNEQFF. The CDR3 coding sequence is TGTGCCAGCAGCTTGGGGGGGCCGAATGAGCAGTTCTTC. Full variable domain (remainder filled in from reference TRBV5-4 and TRBJ2-1): ETGVTQSPTHLIKTRGQQVTLRCSSQSGHNTVSWYQQALGQGPQFIFQYYREEENGRGNFPPRFSGLQFPNYSSELNVNALELDDSALYLCASSLGGPNEQFFGPGTRLTVL.